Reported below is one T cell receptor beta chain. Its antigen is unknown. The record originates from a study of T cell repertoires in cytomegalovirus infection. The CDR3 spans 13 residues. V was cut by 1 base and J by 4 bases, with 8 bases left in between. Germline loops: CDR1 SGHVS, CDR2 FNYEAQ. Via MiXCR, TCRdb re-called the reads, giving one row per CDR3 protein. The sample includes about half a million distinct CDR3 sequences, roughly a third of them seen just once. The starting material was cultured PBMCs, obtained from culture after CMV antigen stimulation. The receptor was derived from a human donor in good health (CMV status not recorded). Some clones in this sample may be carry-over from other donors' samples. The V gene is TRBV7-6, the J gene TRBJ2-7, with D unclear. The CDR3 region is CASSLEVGYEQYF. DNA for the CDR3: TGTGCCAGCAGCTTAGAAGTGGGGTACGAGCAGTACTTC.